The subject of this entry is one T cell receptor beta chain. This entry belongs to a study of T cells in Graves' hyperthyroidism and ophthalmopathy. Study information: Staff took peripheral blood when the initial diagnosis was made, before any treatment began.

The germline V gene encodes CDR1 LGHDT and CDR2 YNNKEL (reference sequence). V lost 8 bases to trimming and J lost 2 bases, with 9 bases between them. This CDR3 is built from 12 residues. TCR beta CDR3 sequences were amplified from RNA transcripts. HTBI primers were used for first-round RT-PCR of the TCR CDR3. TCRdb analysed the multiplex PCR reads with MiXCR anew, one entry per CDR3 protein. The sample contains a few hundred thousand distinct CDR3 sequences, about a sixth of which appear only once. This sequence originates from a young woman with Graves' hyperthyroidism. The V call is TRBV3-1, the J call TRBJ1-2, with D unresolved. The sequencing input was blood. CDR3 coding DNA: TGTGCCAGCGGTTGGCAGAACTATGGCTACACCTTC. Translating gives CASGWQNYGYTF.